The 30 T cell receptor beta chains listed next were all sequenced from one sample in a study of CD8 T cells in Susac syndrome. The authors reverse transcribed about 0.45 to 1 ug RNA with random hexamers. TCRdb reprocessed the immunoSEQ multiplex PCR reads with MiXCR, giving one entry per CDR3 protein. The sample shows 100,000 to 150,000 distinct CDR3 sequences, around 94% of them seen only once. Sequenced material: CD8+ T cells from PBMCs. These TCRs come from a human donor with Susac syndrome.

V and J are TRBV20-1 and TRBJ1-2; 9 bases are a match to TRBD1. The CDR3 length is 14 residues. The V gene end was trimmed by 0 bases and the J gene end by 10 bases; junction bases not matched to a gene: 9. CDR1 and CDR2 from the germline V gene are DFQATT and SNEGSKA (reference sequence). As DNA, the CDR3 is TGCAGTGCTAGAGAGGTTCGGGACAGGGAGGTCTACACCTTC. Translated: CSAREVRDREVYTF.

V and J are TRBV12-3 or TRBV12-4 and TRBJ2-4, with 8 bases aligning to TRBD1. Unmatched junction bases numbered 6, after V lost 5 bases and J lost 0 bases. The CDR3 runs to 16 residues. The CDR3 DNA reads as TGTGCCAGCAGTCCAAGACAGGGGAGAGCCAAAAACATTCAGTACTTC. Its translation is CASSPRQGRAKNIQYF.

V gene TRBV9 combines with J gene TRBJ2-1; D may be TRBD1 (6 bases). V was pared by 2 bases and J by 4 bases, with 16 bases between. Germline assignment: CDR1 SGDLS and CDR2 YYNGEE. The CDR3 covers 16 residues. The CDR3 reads CASSVGAGTPYNEQFF. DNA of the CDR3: TGTGCCAGCAGCGTTGGGGCCGGGACACCATACAATGAGCAGTTCTTC.

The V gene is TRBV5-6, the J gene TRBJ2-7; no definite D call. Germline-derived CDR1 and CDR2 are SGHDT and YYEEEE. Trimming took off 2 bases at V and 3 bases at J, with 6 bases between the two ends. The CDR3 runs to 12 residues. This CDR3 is CASSFSGYEQYF. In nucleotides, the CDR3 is TGTGCCAGCAGCTTCTCGGGCTACGAGCAGTACTTC.

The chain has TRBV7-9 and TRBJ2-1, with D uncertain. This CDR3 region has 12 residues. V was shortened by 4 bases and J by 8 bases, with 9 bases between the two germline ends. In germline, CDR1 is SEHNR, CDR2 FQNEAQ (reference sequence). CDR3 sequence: CASSWVEDEQFF. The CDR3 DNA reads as TGTGCCAGCAGCTGGGTTGAAGATGAGCAGTTCTTC.

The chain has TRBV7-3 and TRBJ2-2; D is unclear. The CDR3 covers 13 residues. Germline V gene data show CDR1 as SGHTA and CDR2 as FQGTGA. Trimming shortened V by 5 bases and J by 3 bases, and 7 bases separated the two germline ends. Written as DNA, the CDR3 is TGTGCCAGCAGCAACACCTACACCGGGGAGCTGTTTTTT. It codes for CASSNTYTGELFF. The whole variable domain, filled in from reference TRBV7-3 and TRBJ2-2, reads GAGVSQTPSNKVTEKGKYVELRCDPISGHTALYWYRQSLGQGPEFLIYFQGTGAADDSGLPNDRFFAVRPEGSVSTLKIQRTERGDSAVYLCASSNTYTGELFFGEGSRLTVL.

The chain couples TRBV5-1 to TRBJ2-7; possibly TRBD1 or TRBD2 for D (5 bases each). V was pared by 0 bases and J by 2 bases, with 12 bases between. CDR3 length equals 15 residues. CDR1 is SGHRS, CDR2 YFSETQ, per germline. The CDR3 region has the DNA TGCGCCAGCAGCTTGGCCGGGGACGGAACCTACGAGCAGTACTTC. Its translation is CASSLAGDGTYEQYF.

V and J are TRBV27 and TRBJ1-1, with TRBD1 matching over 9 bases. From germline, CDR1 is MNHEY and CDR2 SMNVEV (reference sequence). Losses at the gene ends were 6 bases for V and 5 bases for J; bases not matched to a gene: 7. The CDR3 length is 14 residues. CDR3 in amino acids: CASSDRGVYTEAFF. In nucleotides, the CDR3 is TGTGCCAGCAGCGACAGGGGGGTTTATACTGAAGCTTTCTTT.

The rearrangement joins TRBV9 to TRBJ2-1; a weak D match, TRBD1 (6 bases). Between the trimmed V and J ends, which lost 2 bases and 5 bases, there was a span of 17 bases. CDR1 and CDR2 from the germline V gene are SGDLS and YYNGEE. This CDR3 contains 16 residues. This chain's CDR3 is CASSVSLGTPHNEQFF. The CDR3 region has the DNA TGTGCCAGCAGCGTCAGTCTCGGGACACCCCACAATGAGCAGTTCTTC.

The CDR3 loop is CASSLEIGPTDTQYF. The CDR3 DNA sequence: TGTGCCAGCAGCTTAGAAATAGGGCCCACAGATACGCAGTATTTT. This rearrangement joins TRBV7-8 to TRBJ2-3; D call uncertain. The CDR3 contains 15 residues. Germline CDR1 reads SGHVS; CDR2 reads FQNEAQ. Trimming pared 1 base from V and 2 bases from J, leaving 10 bases between.

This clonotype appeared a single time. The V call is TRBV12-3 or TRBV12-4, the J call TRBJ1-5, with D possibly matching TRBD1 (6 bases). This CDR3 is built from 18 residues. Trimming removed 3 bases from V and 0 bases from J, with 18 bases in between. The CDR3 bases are TGTGCCAGCAGTTTGGGTTCTCAGGGGCCCTATAGCAATCAGCCCCAGCATTTT. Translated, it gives CASSLGSQGPYSNQPQHF.

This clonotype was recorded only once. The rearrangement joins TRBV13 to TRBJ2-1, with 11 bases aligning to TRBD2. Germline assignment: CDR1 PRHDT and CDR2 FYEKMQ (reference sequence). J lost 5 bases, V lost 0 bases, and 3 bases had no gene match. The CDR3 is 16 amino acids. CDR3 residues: CASSLGASGGNNEQFF. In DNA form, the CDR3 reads TGTGCCAGCAGCTTAGGAGCTAGCGGGGGGAACAATGAGCAGTTCTTC.

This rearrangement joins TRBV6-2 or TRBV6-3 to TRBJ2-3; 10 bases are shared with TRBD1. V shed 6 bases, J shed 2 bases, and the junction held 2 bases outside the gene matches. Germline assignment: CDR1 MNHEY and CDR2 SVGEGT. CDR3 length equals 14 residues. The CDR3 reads CASRGTGDTDTQYF. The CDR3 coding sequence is TGTGCCAGCAGGGGGACAGGGGACACAGATACGCAGTATTTT.

CDR3 bases: TGTGCCAGCAGCCCCTATTTAGCGGGGTCCTACAATGAGCAGTTCTTC. Translation gives CASSPYLAGSYNEQFF. The rearrangement uses TRBV11-2 and TRBJ2-1; 8 nucleotides align to TRBD2. V was clipped by 5 bases and J by 1 base; unmatched bases: 7. This CDR3 has 16 residues. Germline values: CDR1 SGHAT, CDR2 FQNNGV.

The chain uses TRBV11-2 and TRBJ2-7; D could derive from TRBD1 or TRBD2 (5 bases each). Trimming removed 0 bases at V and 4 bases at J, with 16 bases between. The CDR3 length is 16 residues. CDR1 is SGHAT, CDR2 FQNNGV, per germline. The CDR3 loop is CASSLDRAGSWYEQYF. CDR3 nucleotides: TGTGCCAGCAGCTTAGATCGGGCAGGGAGTTGGTACGAGCAGTACTTC. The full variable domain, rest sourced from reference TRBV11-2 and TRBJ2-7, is EAGVAQSPRYKIIEKRQSVAFWCNPISGHATLYWYQQILGQGPKLLIQFQNNGVVDDSQLPKDRFSAERLKGVDSTLKIQPAKLEDSAVYLCASSLDRAGSWYEQYFGPGTRLTVT.

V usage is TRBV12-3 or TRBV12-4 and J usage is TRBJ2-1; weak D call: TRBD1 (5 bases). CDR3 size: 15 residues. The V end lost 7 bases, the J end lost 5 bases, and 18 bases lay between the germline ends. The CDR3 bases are TGTGCCAGCACCCCCTGGGGCTCTATGGACAATGAGCAGTTCTTC. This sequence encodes CASTPWGSMDNEQFF.

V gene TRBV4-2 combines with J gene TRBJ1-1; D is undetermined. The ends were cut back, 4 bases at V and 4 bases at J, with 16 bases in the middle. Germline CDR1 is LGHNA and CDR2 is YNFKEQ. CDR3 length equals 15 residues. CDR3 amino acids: CASSLSATEFTEAFF. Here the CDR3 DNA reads TGTGCCAGCAGCCTCTCGGCCACTGAATTCACTGAAGCTTTCTTT.

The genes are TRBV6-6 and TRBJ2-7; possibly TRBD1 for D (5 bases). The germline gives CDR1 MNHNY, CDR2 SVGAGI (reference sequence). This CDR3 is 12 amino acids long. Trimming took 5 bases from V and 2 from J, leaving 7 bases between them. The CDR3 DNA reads TGTGCCAGCAGTGGACAAGCCTACGAGCAGTACTTC. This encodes CASSGQAYEQYF.

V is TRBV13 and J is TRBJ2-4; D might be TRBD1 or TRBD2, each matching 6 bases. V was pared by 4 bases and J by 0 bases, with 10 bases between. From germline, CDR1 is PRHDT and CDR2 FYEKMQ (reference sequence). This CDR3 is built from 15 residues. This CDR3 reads CASSSGGGAKNIQYF. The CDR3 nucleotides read TGTGCCAGCAGCTCCGGGGGCGGAGCCAAAAACATTCAGTACTTC.

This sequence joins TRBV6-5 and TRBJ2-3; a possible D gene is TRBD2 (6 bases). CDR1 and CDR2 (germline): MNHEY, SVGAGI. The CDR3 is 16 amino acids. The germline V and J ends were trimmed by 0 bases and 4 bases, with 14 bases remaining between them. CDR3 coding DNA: TGTGCCAGCAGTTACTCCACCTCGGGGGTACCAGATACGCAGTATTTT. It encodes CASSYSTSGVPDTQYF.

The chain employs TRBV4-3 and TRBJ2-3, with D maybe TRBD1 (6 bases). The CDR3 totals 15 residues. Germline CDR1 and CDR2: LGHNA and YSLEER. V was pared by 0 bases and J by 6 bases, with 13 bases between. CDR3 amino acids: CASSQDPGVVDTQYF. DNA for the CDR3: TGCGCCAGCAGCCAAGACCCAGGGGTTGTGGATACGCAGTATTTT.

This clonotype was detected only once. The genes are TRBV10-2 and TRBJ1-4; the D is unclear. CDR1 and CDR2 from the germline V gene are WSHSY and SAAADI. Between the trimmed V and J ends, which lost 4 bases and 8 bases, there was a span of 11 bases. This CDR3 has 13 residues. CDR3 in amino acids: CASSVQEGEKLFF. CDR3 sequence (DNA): TGCGCCAGCAGTGTTCAGGAGGGAGAAAAACTGTTTTTT.

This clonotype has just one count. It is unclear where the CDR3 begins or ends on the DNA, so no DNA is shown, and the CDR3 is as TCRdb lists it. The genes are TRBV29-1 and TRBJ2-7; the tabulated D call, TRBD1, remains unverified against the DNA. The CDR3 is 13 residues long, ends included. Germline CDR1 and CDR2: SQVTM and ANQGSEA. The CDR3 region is CSVGSGADYEQCF.

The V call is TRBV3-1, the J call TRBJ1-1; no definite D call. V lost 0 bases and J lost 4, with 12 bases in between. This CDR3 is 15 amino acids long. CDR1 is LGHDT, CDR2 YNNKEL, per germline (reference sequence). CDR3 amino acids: CASSQDSGEGTEAFF. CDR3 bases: TGTGCCAGCAGCCAAGATAGCGGGGAGGGCACTGAAGCTTTCTTT.

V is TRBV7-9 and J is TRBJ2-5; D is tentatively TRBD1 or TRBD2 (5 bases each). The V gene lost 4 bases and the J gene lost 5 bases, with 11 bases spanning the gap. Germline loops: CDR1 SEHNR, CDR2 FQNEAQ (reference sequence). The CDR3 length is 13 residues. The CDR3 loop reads CASSSIWGETQYF. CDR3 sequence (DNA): TGTGCCAGCAGCTCTATCTGGGGGGAGACCCAGTACTTC.

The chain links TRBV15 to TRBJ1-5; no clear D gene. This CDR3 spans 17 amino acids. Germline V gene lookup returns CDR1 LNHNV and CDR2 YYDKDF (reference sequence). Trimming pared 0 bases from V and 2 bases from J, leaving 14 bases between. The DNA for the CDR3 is TGTGCCACCAGCAGAGACGATAATCGGTGGGGCAATCAGCCCCAGCATTTT. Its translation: CATSRDDNRWGNQPQHF.

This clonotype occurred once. CDR3 in DNA: TGTGCCTGGAGTCCCGGGACAGGGAATCAGCCCCAGCATTTT. It translates to CAWSPGTGNQPQHF. The chain recombines TRBV30 with TRBJ1-5; 9 bases align to TRBD1. The germline CDR1 and CDR2 sequences are GTSNPN and SVGIG (reference sequence). Trimming took 2 bases from V and 4 from J; bases not matched to a gene: 3. There are 14 residues in the CDR3.

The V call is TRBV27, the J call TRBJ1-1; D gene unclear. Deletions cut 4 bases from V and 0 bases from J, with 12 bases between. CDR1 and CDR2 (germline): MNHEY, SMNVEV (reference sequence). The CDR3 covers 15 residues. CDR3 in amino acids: CASSSTGNLNTEAFF. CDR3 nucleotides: TGTGCCAGCAGTTCGACCGGGAACCTGAACACTGAAGCTTTCTTT.

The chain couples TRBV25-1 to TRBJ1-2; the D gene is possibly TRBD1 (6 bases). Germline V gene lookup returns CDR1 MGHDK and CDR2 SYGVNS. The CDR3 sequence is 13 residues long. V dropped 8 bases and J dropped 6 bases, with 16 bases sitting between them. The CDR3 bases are TGTGCCAGCGGGGACACGCCAAGAGATGGCTACACCTTC. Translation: CASGDTPRDGYTF.

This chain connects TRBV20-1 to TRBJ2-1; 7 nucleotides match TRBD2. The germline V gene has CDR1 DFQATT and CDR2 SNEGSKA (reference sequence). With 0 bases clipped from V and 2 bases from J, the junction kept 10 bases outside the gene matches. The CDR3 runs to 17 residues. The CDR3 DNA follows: TGCAGTGCTAGAGATGTTTTAGCGGGTGTTACCTACAATGAGCAGTTCTTC. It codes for CSARDVLAGVTYNEQFF.